The 8 T cell receptor beta chains below come from one sample, sequenced in a study of cytomegalovirus exposure and HLA in healthy donors. The PCR contained 60 Vbeta and 13 Jbeta primers. The repertoire was sequenced with immunoSEQ multiplex PCR; TCRdb's copy has only in-frame clones and lacks some. The table shows approximately 140,000 clones, with over 75% occurring only once. Sequencing was performed on PBMCs. These receptors were obtained from a woman between 45 and 65 years old in good health and CMV-seropositive.

The chain couples TRBV9 to TRBJ2-5, with 13 bases fitting TRBD2. The germline CDR1 and CDR2 sequences are SGDLS and YYNGEE. The junction had 4 bases not matched to a gene; V was cut back by 0 bases and J by 5 bases. The CDR3 is 16 residues long. CDR3: CASSVGGLAGQETQYF. CDR3 DNA: TGTGCCAGCAGCGTAGGGGGACTAGCGGGGCAGGAGACCCAGTACTTC.

The rearrangement links TRBV10-3 to TRBJ2-5; 8 nucleotides agree with TRBD1. CDR1 is ENHRY, CDR2 SYGVKD, per germline. V lost 10 bases, J lost 4 bases, and 5 bases stayed unmatched. This CDR3 is built from 12 residues. CDR3 DNA: TGTGCCACGGGACAGGAGGGAGAGACCCAGTACTTC. It encodes CATGQEGETQYF.

The chain recombines TRBV6-1 with TRBJ2-1; D may be TRBD1 (6 bases). The germline V gene has CDR1 MNHNS and CDR2 SASEGT. The CDR3 has 15 amino acids. V was trimmed by 2 bases and J by 1 base, leaving 9 bases between them. The CDR3 nucleotides read TGTGCCAGCAGTGAATCACAGGGTTCCTACAATGAGCAGTTCTTC. Protein sequence: CASSESQGSYNEQFF.

The rearrangement links TRBV30 to TRBJ1-5; the match to TRBD1 covers 7 bases. There are 12 residues in the CDR3. Trimming at V came to 2 bases and at J to 6 bases, leaving 1 base not matched to a gene. Germline V lookup: CDR1 GTSNPN, CDR2 SVGIG (reference sequence). As DNA, the CDR3 is TGTGCCTGGAGTACAGGGGTTCAGCCCCAGCATTTT. Encoded protein: CAWSTGVQPQHF.

This chain connects TRBV21-1 to TRBJ1-1; the table's D call, TRBD1, was not checked against the DNA. TRBV21-1 is a pseudogene locus. The CDR3 length is 14 residues. As DNA, the CDR3 is TGTGCCAGCAACCCGACAGTTTCTAACACTGAAGCTTTCTTT. It codes for CASNPTVSNTEAFF.

This clone was counted only a few times. This chain uses TRBV4-2 with TRBJ2-2; 12 bases are shared with TRBD1. This CDR3 spans 17 amino acids. Unmatched junction bases numbered 6, after V lost 3 bases and J lost 4 bases. Germline values: CDR1 LGHNA, CDR2 YNFKEQ. The CDR3 DNA follows: TGTGCCAGCAGCCAGAACCGGGACAGGGGGCTCACCGGGGAGCTGTTTTTT. This sequence encodes CASSQNRDRGLTGELFF.

V gene TRBV28 combines with J gene TRBJ2-5; a possible D gene is TRBD1 (7 bases). The J call may be wrong; the DNA end is better matched by TRBJ2-7. Germline V gene sequence: CDR1 MDHEN, CDR2 SYDVKM. The CDR3 loop spans 14 amino acids. DNA for the CDR3: TGTGCCAGCAGCCTGGCGGGACAGAACTACGAGCAGTACTTC. This codes for CASSLAGQNYEQYF.

The chain recombines TRBV11-3 with TRBJ2-3, with 8 bases aligning to TRBD1. V gave up 4 bases and J gave up 10 bases; unmatched junction bases: 4. CDR3 size: 12 residues. Germline V lookup: CDR1 SGHNT, CDR2 YENEEA. The CDR3 DNA reads as TGTGCCAGCAGCTCTAACAGGGGGTCGCAGTATTTT. Translating it yields CASSSNRGSQYF.